This TCR beta chain was captured by sequencing in a study of T-cell memory formation after mild COVID-19. Study background: Largely, the TCR clusters proved donor specific.

The V gene's germline CDR1 is SNHLY and CDR2 FYNNEI. The CDR3 length is 14 residues. Trimming took 8 bases from V and 10 from J; bases not matched to a gene: 13. Each CDR3 protein gets one entry after TCRdb re-called the 5' RACE reads with MiXCR. The sample carries 35,000 to 45,000 distinct CDR3 sequences, approximately 6.8% recorded once. The V gene is TRBV2, the J gene TRBJ2-1, with 8 bases identical to TRBD2. The origin of this receptor is a man younger than 35 who had mild COVID-19 (a few samples of this study predate the infection). Cell type and time point are not known. The sample consisted of PBMCs or a T cell subset sorted from them (not recorded which). CDR3 in amino acids: CASARGTRITEQFF. CDR3 bases: TGTGCCAGCGCGCGGGGGACTAGGATAACCGAGCAGTTCTTC.